The 26 T cell receptor beta chains below were found in one sample sequenced in a study of T cell repertoires in cytomegalovirus infection. MiXCR was run by TCRdb on the reads, yielding one entry per CDR3 protein. The sample has approximately 400,000 distinct CDR3 sequences, approximately 31% seen once. What was sequenced was PBMCs. The receptor source for this set is a human donor in good health (CMV status not recorded). Some clones in this sample may be carry-over from other donors' samples.

This clonotype appeared a few times. This chain connects TRBV12-3 or TRBV12-4 to TRBJ2-2; the D gene is possibly TRBD2 (5 bases). The CDR3 is 14 residues long. Trimming took 8 bases from V and 4 from J, leaving 14 bases between them. The CDR3 loop is CASLGEGFTGELFF. As DNA, the CDR3 is TGTGCCAGCCTGGGAGAGGGATTCACCGGGGAGCTGTTTTTT.

This chain uses TRBV7-2 with TRBJ1-5; 7 bases align to TRBD1. V lost 7 bases, J lost 7 bases, and 7 bases stayed unmatched. This CDR3 spans 13 amino acids. The germline gives CDR1 SGHTA, CDR2 FQGNSA. The CDR3 DNA sequence: TGTGCCAGCACCCCGAGACAGGGCCAGCCCCAGCATTTT. It codes for CASTPRQGQPQHF.

This chain joins TRBV6-8 and TRBJ2-5, with D possibly called TRBD1 or TRBD2 (6 bases each). The V and J ends lost 5 bases and 5 bases respectively, with 18 bases between them. The CDR3 covers 15 residues. Germline V CDR1 and CDR2: MNHGY, SAAAGT. For the CDR3, the DNA is TGTGCCAGCAGTAAGACATGGGGGGCCAAGGAGACCCAGTACTTC. Translated, it gives CASSKTWGAKETQYF.

V is TRBV6-5 and J is TRBJ1-1; D uncertain. The CDR3 has 14 amino acids. Per the germline V gene, CDR1 is MNHEY and CDR2 is SVGAGI. V was pared by 0 bases and J by 6 bases, with 11 bases between. CDR3 residues: CASSYSGPPAEAFF. CDR3 sequence (DNA): TGTGCCAGCAGTTACTCGGGCCCCCCCGCTGAAGCTTTCTTT.

J is TRBJ2-4 and V is TRBV6-1; D not resolved. The CDR3 has 13 amino acids. Germline V gene lookup returns CDR1 MNHNS and CDR2 SASEGT. V lost 4 bases to trimming and J lost 6 bases, with 10 bases between them. CDR3 nucleotides: TGTGCCAGCAGTGGAGCAGGTTTAAACATTCAGTACTTC. The encoded protein is CASSGAGLNIQYF.

Remarks on this clonotype: This may stem from a read error, because a much larger clone lies one nucleotide away. The genes are TRBV6-8 and TRBJ1-6; D may be TRBD1 (5 bases). Germline V gene data show CDR1 as MNHGY and CDR2 as SAAAGT. V dropped 2 bases and J dropped 4 bases, with 12 bases sitting between them. The CDR3 is 16 amino acids. The CDR3 sequence is CASSYPWTSYNSPLHF. In DNA, the CDR3 is TGTGCCAGCAGTTACCCCTGGACATCGTATAATTCACCCCTCCACTTT.

In this sample, this clonotype turned up many times. This rearrangement joins TRBV11-2 to TRBJ1-6; 7 bases are a match to TRBD1. The trim removed 1 base at V and 10 bases at J, leaving 7 bases unmatched. The CDR3 is made up of 15 amino acids. Looked up from germline, CDR1 is SGHAT and CDR2 is FQNNGV. The DNA for the CDR3 is TGTGCCAGCAGCTTAGTCTCCGACAGGGCATCACCCCTCCACTTT. Translated: CASSLVSDRASPLHF.

This clonotype was recorded at least ten times. The V gene is TRBV7-2, the J gene TRBJ2-7; a weak D match, TRBD2 (5 bases). V was pared by 3 bases and J by 4 bases, with 10 bases between. The CDR3 spans 13 residues. Per the germline V gene, CDR1 is SGHTA and CDR2 is FQGNSA. The CDR3 spells CASSFGDPYEQYF. CDR3 in DNA: TGTGCCAGCAGCTTCGGGGATCCTTACGAGCAGTACTTC.

About this clonotype itself: At one of its ends the junction is not consistent with the germline gene, which may arise from a read error. The V and J genes are TRBV5-1 and TRBJ2-7, with D tentatively TRBD2 (6 bases). CDR1 SGHRS and CDR2 YFSETQ come from the germline V gene. The CDR3 extends over 14 amino acids. The CDR3 sequence is CASSRPGTSSEQYF. CDR3 sequence (DNA): TGCGCCAGCAGCCGCCCTGGGACTTCCTCCGAGCAGTACTTC.

The chain links TRBV2 to TRBJ1-6; the D is unclear. Trimming took off 7 bases at V and 7 bases at J, with 11 bases between the two ends. The CDR3 totals 13 residues. Germline V CDR1 and CDR2: SNHLY, FYNNEI. The CDR3 is CASIRRENSPLHF. DNA of the CDR3: TGTGCCAGCATTCGACGGGAGAATTCACCCCTCCACTTT.

This clonotype has a count of ten or more. The chain employs TRBV7-8 and TRBJ2-1, with D tentatively TRBD1 (6 bases). The V end lost 1 base, the J end lost 4 bases, and 11 bases lay between the germline ends. The germline V gene encodes CDR1 SGHVS and CDR2 FQNEAQ. The CDR3 totals 15 residues. The CDR3 DNA sequence: TGTGCCAGCAGCTTAGAGGGGGTGGCGTACAATGAGCAGTTCTTC. This sequence encodes CASSLEGVAYNEQFF.

The chain has TRBV10-3 and TRBJ1-4, with D perhaps matching TRBD1 (5 bases). CDR1 is ENHRY, CDR2 SYGVKD, per germline. This CDR3 region has 14 residues. Trimming took 8 bases from V and 2 from J, leaving 12 bases between them. The CDR3 is CAIGRGSTNEKLFF. The CDR3 nucleotides are TGTGCCATCGGGAGGGGAAGCACTAATGAAAAACTGTTTTTT.

The table lists this clonotype with many counts. The V and J genes are TRBV6-1 and TRBJ1-1; D is undetermined. The CDR3 has 14 residues. V lost 6 bases, J lost 2 bases, and 13 bases lay in between. Germline CDR1 MNHNS, CDR2 SASEGT. Here the CDR3 DNA reads TGTGCCAGCAGAATAATGGAGGAAAACACTGAAGCTTTCTTT. Translating it yields CASRIMEENTEAFF.

This clonotype was recorded many times. The chain joins TRBV7-9 to TRBJ2-3; 7 bases match TRBD2. Trimming at V came to 6 bases and at J to 4 bases, leaving 16 bases not matched to a gene. Germline-derived CDR1 and CDR2 are SEHNR and FQNEAQ (reference sequence). The CDR3 is 17 amino acids. CDR3 loop: CASSSGGGDYGPDTQYF. In DNA, the CDR3 is TGTGCCAGCAGTTCGGGCGGGGGTGATTACGGGCCAGATACGCAGTATTTT.

This clonotype was seen only a few times. The chain employs TRBV28 and TRBJ2-7; tentatively, D is TRBD1 (5 bases). V was cut by 2 bases and J by 3 bases, with 8 bases left in between. The CDR3 is made up of 13 amino acids. Per germline, CDR1 MDHEN and CDR2 SYDVKM. The CDR3 DNA is TGTGCCAGCAGTTTACACAGGAACTACGAGCAGTACTTC. It codes for CASSLHRNYEQYF.

This chain links TRBV2 with TRBJ2-1, with D maybe TRBD2 (5 bases). Between the trimmed V and J ends, which lost 3 bases and 4 bases, there was a span of 10 bases. Germline V lookup: CDR1 SNHLY, CDR2 FYNNEI. The CDR3 runs 14 residues. Here the CDR3 DNA reads TGTGCCAGCAGTGACGCGGGTTTTTACAATGAGCAGTTCTTC. Protein product: CASSDAGFYNEQFF.

The chain couples TRBV11-2 to TRBJ2-3; D remains ambiguous. The V end lost 5 bases, the J end lost 5 bases, and 23 bases lay between the germline ends. Germline lookup yields CDR1 SGHAT and CDR2 FQNNGV. The CDR3 consists of 17 residues. The CDR3 loop is CASSNSGWNTLIDTQYF. DNA for the CDR3: TGTGCCAGCAGCAATAGTGGATGGAACACCCTCATAGATACGCAGTATTTT.

The V call is TRBV23-1, the J call TRBJ2-7, with 9 bases matching TRBD1. TRBV23-1 is recorded as an ORF, its role being uncertain. V lost 10 bases to trimming and J lost 0 bases; unmatched junction nucleotides: 4. The CDR3 runs to 13 residues. The CDR3 DNA sequence: TGCGCCATCACGACAGGGGGCTCCTACGAGCAGTACTTC. Residues: CAITTGGSYEQYF.

This clonotype was recorded a few times. This sequence joins TRBV27 and TRBJ2-2; maybe TRBD1 (6 bases). This CDR3 has 13 residues. Germline loops: CDR1 MNHEY, CDR2 SMNVEV (reference sequence). The CDR3 nucleotides are TGTCTATCGGGACACTTCAGGACCGGGGAGCTGTTTTTT. The encoded protein is CLSGHFRTGELFF.

This sequence joins TRBV4-3 and TRBJ2-1; a possible D gene is TRBD2 (6 bases). The CDR3 totals 17 residues. V dropped 4 bases and J dropped 0 bases, with 16 bases sitting between them. The germline V gene has CDR1 LGHNA and CDR2 YSLEER. This chain's CDR3 is CASSLFAGRSSYNEQFF. The DNA of the CDR3 is TGCGCCAGCAGCCTATTTGCGGGGCGGAGCTCCTACAATGAGCAGTTCTTC.

In its sample, this clonotype was seen many times. The chain has TRBV7-2 and TRBJ1-2; tentatively, D is TRBD1 (5 bases). Germline V CDR1 and CDR2: SGHTA, FQGNSA. V lost 5 bases and J lost 1, with 11 bases in between. The CDR3 sequence is 14 residues long. The CDR3 nucleotides are TGTGCCAGCAGCCCCGGGACCGTTAACTATGGCTACACCTTC. It is translated as CASSPGTVNYGYTF.

In the case of this clonotype: As the CDR3 is not closed by the conserved phenylalanine or tryptophan, this likely results from a read error. This sequence joins TRBV11-2 and TRBJ2-7; D gene ambiguous. Germline CDR1 and CDR2: SGHAT and FQNNGV. The length of the CDR3 is 15 residues. Trimming shortened V by 1 base and J by 1 base, and 11 bases separated the two germline ends. The CDR3 DNA is TGTGCCAGCAGCTTAGGCCACAGCAGTTCCTACGAGCAGTACTTA. Translated: CASSLGHSSSYEQYL.

The rearrangement joins TRBV7-9 to TRBJ1-1; no reliable D call. V lost 5 bases, J lost 2 bases, and 12 bases lay in between. This CDR3 comprises 14 residues. CDR1 is SEHNR, CDR2 FQNEAQ, per germline (reference sequence). This chain's CDR3 is CASSGSLDNTEAFF. The CDR3 DNA sequence: TGTGCCAGCAGCGGAAGTCTGGACAACACTGAAGCTTTCTTT.

The CDR3: CASRPALGGSQSGYTF. The CDR3, as DNA: TGTGCCAGCAGGCCTGCCCTAGGGGGGTCCCAATCTGGCTACACCTTC. The chain combines TRBV12-3 or TRBV12-4 with TRBJ1-2; D may be TRBD1 (6 bases). The CDR3 extends over 16 amino acids. V was clipped by 6 bases and J by 7 bases, with 24 bases between them.

The chain couples TRBV20-1 to TRBJ2-5; D is unresolved. V gave up 4 bases and J gave up 2 bases, with 8 bases separating them. The CDR3 extends over 12 amino acids. CDR1 is DFQATT and CDR2 is SNEGSKA in the germline V gene (reference sequence). The CDR3 protein is CSAIGQQETQYF. The CDR3, as DNA: TGCAGTGCTATCGGGCAGCAAGAGACCCAGTACTTC.

The gene calls are TRBV2 and TRBJ2-6, with TRBD2 identical over 15 bases. The CDR3 sequence is 18 residues long. From germline, CDR1 is SNHLY and CDR2 FYNNEI. J lost 4 bases, V lost 6 bases, and 7 bases had no gene match. The CDR3 DNA reads TGTGCCAGCAGCAGGACTAGCGGGGGGGCCGCGGGGGCCAACGTCCTGACTTTC. This sequence encodes CASSRTSGGAAGANVLTF.